Listed below are T cell receptor beta chains from one sample, sequenced in a study of blood T cell repertoires in COVID-19. Profiled with immunoSEQ multiplex PCR; TCRdb holds only in-frame clones, not every one. This table holds roughly 340,000 clones, around 91% found once. Sequencing was carried out using PBMCs or T cells enriched from blood (not recorded which). The receptors stem from a man younger than 30 who had recovered from COVID-19. CDR3s include the opening cysteine and the closing phenylalanine or tryptophan. The order of the fields is clone size, V gene, J gene, D gene, CDR3 DNA, CDR3 protein. D genes are given only for firm matches. For some rows the clone size is stated as once, few or many, or as a class when expanded; others skip it.

clone size: .
V gene: TRBV2
J gene: TRBJ1-1
D gene: TRBD1
CDR3 DNA: TGTGCCAGCAGTGAACCTGGACAGGGGATTAGGACCGCTGAAGCTTTCTTT
CDR3 protein: CASSEPGQGIRTAEAFF

clone size: .
V gene: TRBV18
J gene: TRBJ1-4
D gene: .
CDR3 DNA: TGTGCCAGCTCACCCCCCCTGAATGAAAAACTGTTTTTT
CDR3 protein: CASSPPLNEKLFF

clone size: .
V gene: TRBV13
J gene: TRBJ1-6
D gene: TRBD1
CDR3 DNA: TGTGCCAGCAGCGCGAGAGGTCGGACAGGGGGATCCTCACCCCTCCACTTT
CDR3 protein: CASSARGRTGGSSPLHF

clone size: .
V gene: TRBV5-4
J gene: TRBJ2-1
D gene: TRBD1
CDR3 DNA: TGTGCCAGCAGCCCGGGGACAGTCTACAATGAGCAGTTCTTC
CDR3 protein: CASSPGTVYNEQFF

clone size: .
V gene: TRBV28
J gene: TRBJ1-1
D gene: .
CDR3 DNA: TGTGCCAGCAGTTCTCGAGGGAACACTGAAGCTTTCTTT
CDR3 protein: CASSSRGNTEAFF

clone size: .
V gene: TRBV6-6
J gene: TRBJ1-2
D gene: .
CDR3 DNA: TGTGCCAGCAGCCCGATAGAGGGTTCGAATGGCTACACCTTC
CDR3 protein: CASSPIEGSNGYTF

clone size: .
V gene: TRBV3-1/TRBV3-2
J gene: TRBJ2-7
D gene: .
CDR3 DNA: TGTGCCAGCAGCCAAGTGGCTAGCCGAGGTGCCGAGCAGTACTTC
CDR3 protein: CASSQVASRGAEQYF

clone size: .
V gene: TRBV27
J gene: TRBJ2-2
D gene: .
CDR3 DNA: TGTGCCAGCAGTTTAAGGGACTACACCGGGGAGCTGTTTTTT
CDR3 protein: CASSLRDYTGELFF

clone size: .
V gene: TRBV10-3
J gene: TRBJ2-2
D gene: TRBD2
CDR3 DNA: TGTGCCATCAGGGAGACTAGCGGAGTCACCCGATACAGGAACACCGGGGAGCTGTTTTTT
CDR3 protein: CAIRETSGVTRYRNTGELFF

clone size: .
V gene: TRBV2
J gene: TRBJ1-4
D gene: .
CDR3 DNA: TGTGCCAGCCTGGGCACAGGGAGAAGAGGGGAAAAACTGTTTTTT
CDR3 protein: CASLGTGRRGEKLFF

clone size: .
V gene: TRBV3-1/TRBV3-2
J gene: TRBJ2-1
D gene: TRBD1
CDR3 DNA: TGTGCCAGCAGCCCCGACAGGGGCGCAAATGAGCAGTTCTTC
CDR3 protein: CASSPDRGANEQFF

clone size: few
V gene: TRBV18
J gene: TRBJ1-2
D gene: TRBD1
CDR3 DNA: TGTGCCAGCTCACAATCCCGCGACAGGGCTGGCTACACCTTC
CDR3 protein: CASSQSRDRAGYTF

clone size: .
V gene: TRBV4-1
J gene: TRBJ2-7
D gene: TRBD2
CDR3 DNA: TGCGCCAGCAGCCACCAGAATTTAGCGGGGGCCTACGAGCAGTACTTC
CDR3 protein: CASSHQNLAGAYEQYF

clone size: .
V gene: TRBV6-5
J gene: TRBJ2-7
D gene: TRBD1
CDR3 DNA: TGTGCCAGCAGTTCGGGACAGGGTTACGTCGAGCAGTACTTC
CDR3 protein: CASSSGQGYVEQYF

clone size: .
V gene: TRBV28
J gene: TRBJ2-2
D gene: .
CDR3 DNA: TGTGCCAGCAGTTTAGACACTCATAACACCGGGGAGCTGTTTTTT
CDR3 protein: CASSLDTHNTGELFF

clone size: .
V gene: TRBV3-1/TRBV3-2
J gene: TRBJ2-7
D gene: TRBD1
CDR3 DNA: TGTGCCAGCAGCTTTGGACACGGGACAGGTGAGCAGTACTTC
CDR3 protein: CASSFGHGTGEQYF

clone size: .
V gene: TRBV9
J gene: TRBJ1-4
D gene: TRBD1
CDR3 DNA: TGTGCCAGCAGCGTCGGAGCTGTCGGGACAGGGTATGAAAAACTGTTTTTT
CDR3 protein: CASSVGAVGTGYEKLFF

clone size: .
V gene: TRBV4-2
J gene: TRBJ2-3
D gene: TRBD2
CDR3 DNA: TGTGCCAGCAGCCAAGAACTAGCGGCTAGCACAGATACGCAGTATTTT
CDR3 protein: CASSQELAASTDTQYF

clone size: .
V gene: TRBV11-3
J gene: TRBJ1-2
D gene: TRBD1
CDR3 DNA: TGTGCCAGCAGCTCGACGAAGCCGGGACAGGGAGTCACCTTC
CDR3 protein: CASSSTKPGQGVTF

clone size: .
V gene: TRBV5-6
J gene: TRBJ2-6
D gene: TRBD2
CDR3 DNA: TGTGCCAGCAGCTTGCTAGCGGGGGCTGGTGGGGCCAACGTCCTGACTTTC
CDR3 protein: CASSLLAGAGGANVLTF

clone size: .
V gene: TRBV6-5
J gene: TRBJ2-2
D gene: TRBD1
CDR3 DNA: TGTGCCAGCAGTCAGGGGACAGGGAACACCGGGGAGCTGTTTTTT
CDR3 protein: CASSQGTGNTGELFF

clone size: .
V gene: TRBV3-1/TRBV3-2
J gene: TRBJ2-3
D gene: .
CDR3 DNA: TGTGCCAGCAGCCACAAGGGACTTCACACAGATACGCAGTATTTT
CDR3 protein: CASSHKGLHTDTQYF

clone size: .
V gene: TRBV29-1
J gene: TRBJ2-7
D gene: TRBD1
CDR3 DNA: TGCAGCGTTGCCAGCGGACAGGGAAGAATGGGGAGACCCTACGAGCAGTACTTC
CDR3 protein: CSVASGQGRMGRPYEQYF

clone size: .
V gene: TRBV6-2/TRBV6-3
J gene: TRBJ1-5
D gene: TRBD1
CDR3 DNA: TGTGCCAGCAGTTATCGGGGACAGGGACGTTCGGTGGGCAATCAGCCCCAGCATTTT
CDR3 protein: CASSYRGQGRSVGNQPQHF

clone size: .
V gene: TRBV15
J gene: TRBJ1-6
D gene: .
CDR3 DNA: TGTGCCACCAGCAGAGCCAGGGGTTCTGGTTCACCCCTCCACTTT
CDR3 protein: CATSRARGSGSPLHF

clone size: .
V gene: TRBV3-1/TRBV3-2
J gene: TRBJ1-6
D gene: TRBD1
CDR3 DNA: TGTGCCAGCAGCCAAGGACAGGGGTGGACACCCCTCCACTTT
CDR3 protein: CASSQGQGWTPLHF

clone size: .
V gene: TRBV2
J gene: TRBJ1-6
D gene: .
CDR3 DNA: TGTGCCAGCAGTGAAAGGGGGAGAAATTCACCCCTCCACTTT
CDR3 protein: CASSERGRNSPLHF

clone size: once
V gene: TRBV28
J gene: TRBJ1-1
D gene: .
CDR3 DNA: TGTGCCAGCAGTTTAACAGTGGACAGTTCTGATTTCAGGAGGATCCCTGAAGCTTTCTTT
CDR3 protein: CASSLTVDSSDFRRIPEAFF

clone size: .
V gene: TRBV19
J gene: TRBJ2-1
D gene: TRBD2
CDR3 DNA: TGTGCCAGTAGTGATCTAGGGACTAGCAATGAGCAGTTCTTC
CDR3 protein: CASSDLGTSNEQFF

clone size: .
V gene: TRBV19
J gene: TRBJ1-1
D gene: .
CDR3 DNA: TGTGCCAGTATCGGTGCTCCGAACTCATGGAACACTGAAGCTTTCTTT
CDR3 protein: CASIGAPNSWNTEAFF

clone size: .
V gene: TRBV6-1
J gene: TRBJ2-1
D gene: .
CDR3 DNA: TGTGCCAGCAGTGAAGCCGTGGGGAGCTCCTACAATGAGCAGTTCTTC
CDR3 protein: CASSEAVGSSYNEQFF

clone size: .
V gene: TRBV4-1
J gene: TRBJ1-4
D gene: .
CDR3 DNA: TGCGCCAGCAGCCAATTAAGCGTGACTAATGAAAAACTGTTTTTT
CDR3 protein: CASSQLSVTNEKLFF

clone size: .
V gene: TRBV7-2
J gene: TRBJ1-3
D gene: .
CDR3 DNA: TGTGCCAGCAGCTTAGACAGGGTCTCTGGAAACACCATATATTTT
CDR3 protein: CASSLDRVSGNTIYF

clone size: .
V gene: TRBV18
J gene: TRBJ2-7
D gene: TRBD2
CDR3 DNA: TGTGCCAGCTCACCTGGTGGCCTAGCGGGGGGCTACGAGCAGTACTTC
CDR3 protein: CASSPGGLAGGYEQYF

clone size: .
V gene: TRBV7-2
J gene: TRBJ1-2
D gene: TRBD1
CDR3 DNA: TGTGCCAGCAGCTTAGCAGGGGGCGACTATGGCTACACCTTC
CDR3 protein: CASSLAGGDYGYTF

clone size: .
V gene: TRBV20-1
J gene: TRBJ2-5
D gene: TRBD2
CDR3 DNA: TGCAGTGCTAGTCGCCTAGCGGGGGTAACGGGCCAGTACTTC
CDR3 protein: CSASRLAGVTGQYF

clone size: .
V gene: TRBV18
J gene: TRBJ2-4
D gene: .
CDR3 DNA: TGTGCCAGCTCACCACCGTCGACTGCCAAAAACATTCAGTACTTC
CDR3 protein: CASSPPSTAKNIQYF

clone size: .
V gene: TRBV25-1
J gene: TRBJ1-1
D gene: .
CDR3 DNA: TGTGCCAGCAAATACGGACAAAACACTGAAGCTTTCTTT
CDR3 protein: CASKYGQNTEAFF

clone size: .
V gene: TRBV29-1
J gene: TRBJ2-3
D gene: TRBD2
CDR3 DNA: TGCAGCGTTCGGGAGGGGGCTAGCGGGAGGACCAGTCGGCATACGCAGTATTTT
CDR3 protein: CSVREGASGRTSRHTQYF

clone size: few
V gene: TRBV5-5
J gene: TRBJ1-5
D gene: TRBD1
CDR3 DNA: TGTGCCAGCAGCGGCGGACAGGCTAATCAGCCCCAGCATTTT
CDR3 protein: CASSGGQANQPQHF

clone size: .
V gene: TRBV28
J gene: TRBJ2-3
D gene: TRBD2
CDR3 DNA: TGTGCCAGCAGTTCTCTAGCGGCGGACACAGATACGCAGTATTTT
CDR3 protein: CASSSLAADTDTQYF

clone size: .
V gene: TRBV18
J gene: TRBJ1-1
D gene: .
CDR3 DNA: TGTGCCAGCTCACCAGGGGAGGACACTGAAGCTTTCTTT
CDR3 protein: CASSPGEDTEAFF